This T cell receptor beta chain comes out of a study of T-cell reconstitution after alpha-beta-depleted transplantation in children. Preparation of the TCRbeta library involved a method that used unique molecular identifiers. TCRdb ran MiXCR on the PCR reads and lists one entry per CDR3 protein. The sample has some 550,000 distinct CDR3 sequences; approximately 20% are singletons. Germline CDR1 reads SQVTM; CDR2 reads ANQGSEA. V gave up 6 bases and J gave up 5 bases, with 13 bases separating them. The CDR3 length is 12 residues. The material was PBMCs from the stem cell graft donor, obtained from the stem cell graft. The chain combines TRBV29-1 with TRBJ1-2, with D maybe TRBD1 (6 bases). The TCR originated in a human donor who donated a stem cell graft to a child with acute lymphoblastic leukemia. The CDR3, as DNA: TGCAGCGTCGCGACAGGAGGGTATGGCTACACCTTC. It yields the protein CSVATGGYGYTF.